This T cell receptor beta chain was observed in a study of T cell responses to AZD1222 COVID-19 vaccine (dated by TCRdb to the early 2020s). Broadly, across the study: AZD1222 recipients whose second dose came at about 4 weeks and those whose second dose came at about 12 weeks were combined into one group, since spike-specific TCR depth and breadth did not differ between the two schedules. Enrollment into the trials was organized by age into subgroups of 18-55, 56-69 and 70-plus years, and those subgroups contained approximately 150, 30 and 60 TCR-sequenced participants, respectively. A total of 240 or so trial participants underwent TCR sequencing, of whom about 210 had received two doses of AZD1222 and some 26 had received two doses of the MenACWY control vaccine. Here is what the overall study found, with its caveats: Most participants were white British and females outnumbered males, and the authors suggested that clonal diversity may have been underestimated. Epitopes outside the regions mutated in the B.1.351 and B.1.1.7 variants were reportedly recognized by nearly half of the unique spike-specific TCRs. Conclusions about previously exposed vaccinees are limited because only 6 or 7 AZD1222 recipients were SARS-CoV-2 seropositive at baseline. The 56-69-year group was small, and its depth increase did not reach significance, likely because of low power. CD4 TCRs associated with the vaccine covered the entire spike protein, and the dominant responses were in regions 160-218 and 743-854. A significant rise in spike-specific TCR breadth and depth was observed after two AZD1222 doses relative to day 0 and relative to MenACWY recipients. Because no samples from the day 14 peak response were available, repertoires could be characterized only after the peak T cell response.

As concerns this clone: Its binding antigen is unknown. No base quality values were provided; no much bigger clone lies one nucleotide off.

From cysteine to phenylalanine, the CDR3 is 13 amino acids long. The only DNA kept is the CDR3, 39 bases in frame from the first base. V is pared back by 4 bases and J by 4 bases, with 10 bases lying between the germline termini. This sample's time point label indicates: baseline before first vaccination. The vaccinee samples were drawn from two UK trials, COV001 and COV002, one of which was a single-blind randomized controlled phase 2/3 trial testing AZD1222 (ChAdOx1 nCoV-19) in healthy adults. For TCRbeta chain sequencing, PBMC samples were collected from trial participants at day 0 and at day 28 after the second dose. The CDR3 regions of human TCRbeta chains were subjected to immunosequencing. As for how the authors treated the data: Repertoire TCRs were matched against a reference library of SARS-CoV-2-specific TCRs generated with the MIRA antigen-specificity platform. Breadth was defined as the fraction of unique TCRs that were SARS-CoV-2-associated, and depth was defined as the fraction of total T cells that were SARS-CoV-2-associated. Using the MIRA data, each spike-specific TCR was mapped to the spike region that the TCR reacts to and placed in a CD4 or CD8 class. Log10-transformed breadth and depth values were compared by one-way ANOVA with Sidak's multiple comparisons tests. The table was pulled from immuneACCESS by TCRdb, which kept in-frame rearrangements only. Such tables lose some clones; where checked, under half of the loss comes from unresolved V genes, and the rest has no known cause. The V and J calls and the clone size are those of that table, but D and trimming were determined from the DNA. The sample table lists 150,000 to 180,000 clones, about 88% of them with a count of one. The ten biggest clones cover 3% to 3.5% of the sample.

The chain was built from TRBV12-3 or TRBV12-4 and TRBJ1-1; tentative D gene TRBD1, with 6 bases matching. The source was peripheral blood, collected on day 0 of AZD1222 vaccination. The TCR comes from an adult in good health. The DNA sequence is as follows: TGTGCCAGCAGTTCCACCAGGGGCACTGAAGCTTTCTTT. Its protein is CASSSTRGTEAFF.